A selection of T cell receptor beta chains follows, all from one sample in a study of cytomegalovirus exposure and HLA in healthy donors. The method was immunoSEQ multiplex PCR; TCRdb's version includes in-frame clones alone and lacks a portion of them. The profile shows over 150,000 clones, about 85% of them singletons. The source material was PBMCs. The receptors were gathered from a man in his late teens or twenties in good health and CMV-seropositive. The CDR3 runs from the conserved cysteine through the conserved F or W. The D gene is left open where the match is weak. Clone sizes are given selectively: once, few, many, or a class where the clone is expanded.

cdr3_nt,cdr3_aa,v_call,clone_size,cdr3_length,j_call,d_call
TGTGCCAGCAGTCTTTTACCCGGGACTACGAACTACAATGAGCAGTTCTTC,CASSLLPGTTNYNEQFF,TRBV28,.,17,TRBJ2-1,TRBD2
TGTGCCAGCAGCTTGGATCCGGGGAGCAACACTGAAGCTTTCTTT,CASSLDPGSNTEAFF,TRBV5-6,.,15,TRBJ1-1,.
TGTGCCAGCAGTGCGACAGGGTATGGCTACACCTTC,CASSATGYGYTF,TRBV6-1,.,12,TRBJ1-2,TRBD1
TGCAGCGTTGCCGGGACTACTGGTCTCTACGAGCAGTACTTC,CSVAGTTGLYEQYF,TRBV29-1,.,14,TRBJ2-7,TRBD2
TGTGCCAGCAGCTTATGGGGAGGGGGCACTGAAGCTTTCTTT,CASSLWGGGTEAFF,TRBV5-6,.,14,TRBJ1-1,.
TGTGCCACCAGCAGACCCGTGGGGGGCTCCTACAATGAGCAGTTCTTC,CATSRPVGGSYNEQFF,TRBV15,.,16,TRBJ2-1,.
TGTGCCAGCTCACCAACGGGAAGCACAGATACGCAGTATTTT,CASSPTGSTDTQYF,TRBV18,.,14,TRBJ2-3,.
TGTGCCAGCAGTGACCAGACTAGCGGGCACACAGATACGCAGTATTTT,CASSDQTSGHTDTQYF,TRBV6-4,.,16,TRBJ2-3,TRBD2
TGCGCCAGCAGCTTGGAGGGACACACTAATTCACCCCTCCACTTT,CASSLEGHTNSPLHF,TRBV5-1,.,15,TRBJ1-6,.
TGTGCCAGCAGCGACGACGGCGGGGGAGGGAGTGAGCAGTTCTTC,CASSDDGGGGSEQFF,TRBV9,.,15,TRBJ2-1,TRBD2
TGCGCCAGCAGCCAAGAATCCAACAGAGCTTCCTACAATGAGCAGTTCTTC,CASSQESNRASYNEQFF,TRBV4-1,.,17,TRBJ2-1,.
TGTGCCAGCATTCGGGACAGCTCCTACGAGCAGTACTTC,CASIRDSSYEQYF,TRBV28,.,13,TRBJ2-7,TRBD1
TGTGCCCTCCGGACAGGGGGGAACACTGAAGCTTTCTTT,CALRTGGNTEAFF,TRBV30,.,13,TRBJ1-1,TRBD1
TGTGCCAGCAGCTTGGGGGGACTAGCGGGGAAAGAGACCCAGTACTTC,CASSLGGLAGKETQYF,TRBV7-2,once,16,TRBJ2-5,TRBD2
TGTGCCAGCAGCTTAGGGGATCGACAGGGGAACCACGAGCAGTACTTC,CASSLGDRQGNHEQYF,TRBV7-9,.,16,TRBJ2-7,TRBD1
TGCGCCAGCAGCCAAGAGGACATTAGCTCCTATAATTCACCCCTCCACTTT,CASSQEDISSYNSPLHF,TRBV4-1,few,17,TRBJ1-6,.
TGTGCCACCAGCAGGGACAGGGGGACCAATCAGCCCCAGCATTTT,CATSRDRGTNQPQHF,TRBV15,.,15,TRBJ1-5,TRBD1
TGCGCCAGCAGTTCCCTACTAGCGGGGCTCGAGCAGTACTTC,CASSSLLAGLEQYF,TRBV10-2,.,14,TRBJ2-7,TRBD2
TGTGCCAGCAGCGTAGATAAGGAGCGGGGGGGTACAGATACGCAGTATTTT,CASSVDKERGGTDTQYF,TRBV9,.,17,TRBJ2-3,TRBD2
TGTGCCATCCACGGGTATGATACGCAGTATTTT,CAIHGYDTQYF,TRBV27,.,11,TRBJ2-3,.
TGCGCCAGCAGTGATCTAGTTAATGAGCAGTTCTTC,CASSDLVNEQFF,TRBV10-2,.,12,TRBJ2-1,.
TGCGCCAGCAGCAGGGGAACTAATGAAAAACTGTTTTTT,CASSRGTNEKLFF,TRBV10-2,.,13,TRBJ1-4,.
TGTGCCAGCACCGCCCGAACACGAGGGACCCAGTACTTC,CASTARTRGTQYF,TRBV5-6,.,13,TRBJ2-5,.
TGTGCCAGTACCTCCGGTAGTTACTATAATTCACCCCTCCACTTT,CASTSGSYYNSPLHF,TRBV19,.,15,TRBJ1-6,.
TGTGCCAGCAGCTTAGATGCAGCGCACGAAGAGACCCAGTACTTC,CASSLDAAHEETQYF,TRBV7-7,.,15,TRBJ2-5,.
TGTGCCAGCAGCTATACAGGGGGAGTCGAGACCCAGTACTTC,CASSYTGGVETQYF,TRBV11-2,.,14,TRBJ2-5,TRBD1
TGTGCCAGCAGCCAACCAGGCGGGGAGCTGTTTTTT,CASSQPGGELFF,TRBV28,.,12,TRBJ2-2,.
TGTGCCAGCAGTGGGACGGAGGAGTACAATGAGCAGTTCTTC,CASSGTEEYNEQFF,TRBV2,.,14,TRBJ2-1,.
TGTGCCAGCAGTCGGATTTTGAGGACTGAAGCTTTCTTT,CASSRILRTEAFF,TRBV28,.,13,TRBJ1-1,.
TGTGCCATCAGTGGTAGCGTACAGTATGGCTACACCTTC,CAISGSVQYGYTF,TRBV10-3,few,13,TRBJ1-2,.
TGTGCCAGCAGTGGACTGAAGAGCAGCACAGATACGCAGTATTTT,CASSGLKSSTDTQYF,TRBV2,.,15,TRBJ2-3,.
TGTGCCAGTAGTATAACCCGAGGACACTACTATGGCTACACCTTC,CASSITRGHYYGYTF,TRBV19,.,15,TRBJ1-2,.
TGTGCCAGCAGTTCCTTTGACAGGGATGGCACCGGGGAGCTGTTTTTT,CASSSFDRDGTGELFF,TRBV27,once,16,TRBJ2-2,TRBD1
TGCAGCGTTGTATGGCAGGGAATTAACTATGGCTACACCTTC,CSVVWQGINYGYTF,TRBV29-1,.,14,TRBJ1-2,.
TGTGCCAGTAGCGGGAGGGCCTTCTACAATGAGCAGTTCTTC,CASSGRAFYNEQFF,TRBV19,.,14,TRBJ2-1,TRBD2
TGTGCCAGTAGCCACCAGACCAAGACAGGGTTCTTCTCACCCCTCCACTTT,CASSHQTKTGFFSPLHF,TRBV19,.,17,TRBJ1-6,TRBD1
TGCGCCAGCAGCCCAGCGCCTTCCTCTCTCAGCACTGAAGCTTTCTTT,CASSPAPSSLSTEAFF,TRBV5-1,.,16,TRBJ1-1,.
TGTGCCAGCAGCGTATCTAGCACAGATACGCAGTATTTT,CASSVSSTDTQYF,TRBV9,.,13,TRBJ2-3,.
TGTGCCACCTTAAATGGCTACACCTTC,CATLNGYTF,TRBV2,few,9,TRBJ1-2,.
TGTGCCAGCAGTCCCCGCGGACAGGGGAGCTACGAGCAGTACTTC,CASSPRGQGSYEQYF,TRBV27,.,15,TRBJ2-7,TRBD1
TGTGCCAGCAGCCAACGGGGAGGAGATACGCAGTATTTT,CASSQRGGDTQYF,TRBV13,.,13,TRBJ2-3,.
TGTGCCAGCAGCTTAGGCGAGTCCTACGAGCAGTACTTC,CASSLGESYEQYF,TRBV7-9,.,13,TRBJ2-7,.
TGTGCCTGGAGTCGGGACAGAGAGTACGAGCAGTACTTC,CAWSRDREYEQYF,TRBV30,.,13,TRBJ2-7,TRBD1
TGCGCCAGCAGTGATTCCGGGACAGGGGCAGATACGCAGTATTTT,CASSDSGTGADTQYF,TRBV10-1,.,15,TRBJ2-3,TRBD1
TGTGCCAGCAGCTTAGCGGGAGGGGCCTACGAGCAGTACTTC,CASSLAGGAYEQYF,TRBV7-9,once,14,TRBJ2-7,TRBD2
TGTGCCAGCAGTGCCCAGGGGTTACCATACGAGCAGTACTTC,CASSAQGLPYEQYF,TRBV6-1,.,14,TRBJ2-7,.
TGTGCCAGCAGCCCTCTTTCTGGAAACACCATATATTTT,CASSPLSGNTIYF,TRBV7-8,.,13,TRBJ1-3,.
TGTGCCAGCAGCCGCCTAGACACCGGGGAGCTGTTTTTT,CASSRLDTGELFF,TRBV5-4,.,13,TRBJ2-2,.
TGTGCCAGCAGCTCCCGGACAGTTAATGAAAAACTGTTTTTT,CASSSRTVNEKLFF,TRBV7-9,.,14,TRBJ1-4,.
TGTGCCAGCAGTGAAGGGACAGGGAGCTACCAAGAGACCCAGTACTTC,CASSEGTGSYQETQYF,TRBV25-1,.,16,TRBJ2-5,TRBD1
TGTGCCAGCAGCGTAGAATCCCAGAACACCGGGGAGCTGTTTTTT,CASSVESQNTGELFF,TRBV9,.,15,TRBJ2-2,.
TGTGCCAGCAGTTTTACAGGGGAGGCCTACGAGCAGTACTTC,CASSFTGEAYEQYF,TRBV28,few,14,TRBJ2-7,.
TGTGCCAGCAGGCCCGGGGGGGCGAACTATGGCTACACCTTC,CASRPGGANYGYTF,TRBV7-9,few,14,TRBJ1-2,.
TGTGCCAGCAGTTTCCAGTCAGGGAACACTGAAGCTTTCTTT,CASSFQSGNTEAFF,TRBV27,.,14,TRBJ1-1,.
TGTGCCAGCAGTCATATTTTCGGGGGACAGGGGAGTAACTATGGCTACACCTTC,CASSHIFGGQGSNYGYTF,TRBV7-9,.,18,TRBJ1-2,TRBD1
TGTGCCAGCAGCCATTCTCAAGGCCGTTACTATGAGCAGTACTTC,CASSHSQGRYYEQYF,TRBV14,.,15,TRBJ2-7,.
TGTGCCAGCAGCTCCCTGGACAAATCCTACGAGCAGTACTTC,CASSSLDKSYEQYF,TRBV5-4,.,14,TRBJ2-7,.
TGTGCCAGCAAGGGGACTAGCGGGGCCGCTGAGCAGTTCTTC,CASKGTSGAAEQFF,TRBV2,.,14,TRBJ2-1,TRBD2
TGTGCCAGCAGTGACTCATCCACCCCCCCTACTCAGAGGGTGTCCGACTACGAGCAGTACTTC,CASSDSSTPPTQRVSDYEQYF,TRBV6-4,.,21,TRBJ2-7,.